The 8 T cell receptor beta chains in this list originate from one sample, sequenced in a study of T cell changes during pregnancy in multiple sclerosis. Measured with immunoSEQ multiplex PCR; TCRdb has only the in-frame clones, and not every one. The sample lists fewer than 35,000 clones, approximately 90% occurring once. Here the sequenced sample was CD4+ T cells from peripheral blood mononuclear cells, taken in the third trimester of pregnancy. Every receptor here comes from a female donor in good health, enrolled as a control in a pregnancy study.

The J gene is TRBJ2-7, the V gene TRBV7-2; a weak D match, TRBD2 (6 bases). The CDR3 loop spans 17 amino acids. Deletions cut 1 base from V and 0 bases from J, with 16 bases between. Germline CDR1 and CDR2: SGHTA and FQGNSA. For the CDR3, the DNA is TGTGCCAGCAGCTTAGTATCGGAGGGTATGAGCTCCTACGAGCAGTACTTC. Translated, it gives CASSLVSEGMSSYEQYF.

This clone came up once. This rearrangement joins TRBV7-6 to TRBJ2-1; maybe TRBD2 (6 bases). The V end lost 6 bases, the J end lost 5 bases, and 11 bases lay between the germline ends. This CDR3 is 13 amino acids long. Germline CDR1 reads SGHVS; CDR2 reads FNYEAQ. In DNA form, the CDR3 reads TGTGCCAGCAGTTTTAGCGGTAACAATGAGCAGTTCTTC. Translating it yields CASSFSGNNEQFF.

V usage is TRBV7-2 and J usage is TRBJ1-2; D not certain. The germline CDR1 and CDR2 sequences are SGHTA and FQGNSA. The CDR3 is made up of 12 amino acids. The V gene lost 1 base and the J gene lost 5 bases, with 5 bases spanning the gap. In DNA, the CDR3 is TGTGCCAGCAGCTTAGGAACTTATGGCTACACCTTC. It encodes CASSLGTYGYTF.

This clone was seen a single time. The chain links TRBV5-1 to TRBJ1-4; the match to TRBD1 covers 10 bases. This CDR3 is 16 amino acids long. Germline V gene lookup returns CDR1 SGHRS and CDR2 YFSETQ. The ends lost 2 bases at V and 3 bases at J; junction bases unmatched: 4. As DNA, the CDR3 is TGCGCCAGCAGCTTCCGGGACAGGGGACCTAATGAAAAACTGTTTTTT. Protein: CASSFRDRGPNEKLFF.

The genes are TRBV5-1 and TRBJ2-7; 7 nucleotides match TRBD1. Germline CDR1 SGHRS, CDR2 YFSETQ. This CDR3 comprises 18 residues. Trimming at V came to 2 bases and at J to 0 bases, leaving 14 bases not matched to a gene. CDR3 sequence (DNA): TGCGCCAGCAGCTTAGCGACAGGGATTCGGGTCAGCTCCTACGAGCAGTACTTC. This codes for CASSLATGIRVSSYEQYF.

The chain has TRBV5-1 and TRBJ1-1; D is ambiguous. V was cut by 2 bases and J by 0 bases, with 5 bases left in between. The CDR3 is made up of 13 amino acids. Germline CDR1 and CDR2: SGHRS and YFSETQ. CDR3 sequence reads: CASSFTVNTEAFF. The CDR3 DNA reads TGCGCCAGCAGCTTTACAGTGAACACTGAAGCTTTCTTT.

This clone was found once. This chain uses TRBV9 with TRBJ2-5; 12 nucleotides line up with TRBD1. V dropped 3 bases and J dropped 7; count of bases not matched to a gene: 7. Germline CDR1 and CDR2: SGDLS and YYNGEE. This CDR3 has 15 residues. The CDR3 nucleotides are TGTGCCAGCAGCGGCGGGACAGGGGGCGTTTGGACCCAGTACTTC. It encodes CASSGGTGGVWTQYF.

The genes are TRBV29-1 and TRBJ1-4; TRBD1 might be the D (6 bases). This CDR3 spans 13 amino acids. Trimming stripped 6 bases from V and 6 bases from J, with 14 bases between. In germline, CDR1 is SQVTM, CDR2 ANQGSEA. The CDR3 protein is CSVRGRLYEKLFF. CDR3 nucleotides: TGCAGCGTGAGGGGGAGACTCTATGAAAAACTGTTTTTT.